A single sample gave rise to the 5 T cell receptor beta chains below, sequenced in a study of shared clonotypes between healthy human individuals. Naive CD8 isolation took CD45RO-negative cells positively selected for CCR7 and excluded terminally differentiated effector memory CD45RA+ cells. Using immunoSEQ multiplex PCR, the repertoire was profiled, and TCRdb retains in-frame clones only, with some absent. The sample has about 1.9 million clones, 93% seen once; the top ten hold over 1.5%. Specimen: naive CD8+ T cells from PBMCs. The receptors were sampled from a man aged 18 to 29 in good health. Some clones in this sample may be carry-over from other donors' samples.

J is TRBJ2-2 and V is TRBV4-1; D ambiguous. Germline-derived CDR1 and CDR2 are MGHRA and YSYEKL. This CDR3 spans 16 amino acids. V shed 1 base and J shed 4 bases, with 13 bases lying between them. The CDR3 DNA reads as TGCGCCAGCAGCCAAGGCTACGGGCTTTCCACCGGGGAGCTGTTTTTT. Translating gives CASSQGYGLSTGELFF.

The genes are TRBV19 and TRBJ1-4; D is unresolved. V was trimmed by 0 bases and J by 5 bases, leaving 13 bases between them. Germline assignment: CDR1 LNHDA and CDR2 SQIVND (reference sequence). The CDR3 length is 16 residues. The CDR3 region is CASSIESAALNEKLFF. CDR3 nucleotides: TGTGCCAGTAGTATAGAATCAGCAGCCCTGAATGAAAAACTGTTTTTT. Filled out from reference TRBV19 and TRBJ1-4, the complete variable domain reads DGGITQSPKYLFRKEGQNVTLSCEQNLNHDAMYWYRQDPGQGLRLIYYSQIVNDFQKGDIAEGYSVSREKKESFPLTVTSAQKNPTAFYLCASSIESAALNEKLFFGSGTQLSVL.

V and J are TRBV7-9 and TRBJ2-1; D may be TRBD2 (6 bases). CDR1 is SEHNR, CDR2 FQNEAQ, per germline (reference sequence). With 0 bases removed from V and 0 bases from J, the gap between germline ends came to 15 bases. The CDR3 is 18 amino acids. CDR3 DNA sequence: TGTGCCAGCAGCTTAGCAGCCCGCGGGGTTAGCTCCTACAATGAGCAGTTCTTC. It is translated as CASSLAARGVSSYNEQFF.

The sample holds a few counts of this clone. The gene calls are TRBV4-1 and TRBJ1-1; D unclear. The CDR3 is 14 amino acids. The ends were cut back, 1 base at V and 3 bases at J, with 9 bases in the middle. Germline values: CDR1 MGHRA, CDR2 YSYEKL. The CDR3 DNA follows: TGCGCCAGCAGCCAAGGACCCAAGGACACTGAAGCTTTCTTT. This gives the protein CASSQGPKDTEAFF.

This chain uses TRBV28 with TRBJ2-1, with a possible D match to TRBD2 (5 bases). CDR1 and CDR2 (germline): MDHEN, SYDVKM. This CDR3 spans 15 amino acids. The V and J ends lost 2 bases and 5 bases respectively, with 13 bases between them. The DNA for the CDR3 is TGTGCCAGCAGTTTAGTCCCCGGAGGCAACAATGAGCAGTTCTTC. Protein product: CASSLVPGGNNEQFF.